This T cell receptor beta chain appears in the sequencing data of a study of T cell responses to AZD1222 COVID-19 vaccine. Study background: Second-dose timings of about 4 or about 12 weeks were pooled. Study outcomes and limitations: Clonal diversity was possibly underestimated; the donors were predominantly white British and more often female. Distributed over spike, vaccine-associated CD4 TCRs predominated at 160-218 and 743-854. Increased Spike-specific TCR breadth and depth were observed after two AZD1222 doses.

Germline CDR1 and CDR2: SGHTS and YDEGEE. This CDR3 has 15 residues. The V segment lost 6 bases and the J segment 4 bases; nucleotides outside the gene matches: 8. To note about this clone: What it binds is not known.

Method: immunoSEQ multiplex PCR; TCRdb's copy keeps in-frame clones and lacks some. The table shows approximately 84,000 clones, with approximately 91% occurring only once. The TCR was taken from an adult in good health. The gene calls are TRBV5-8 and TRBJ1-3; 9 bases line up with TRBD1. The sample here was peripheral blood, taken on day 0 of AZD1222 vaccination. This CDR3 is CASTLGQGQGNTIYF. As DNA, the CDR3 is TGTGCCAGCACCCTGGGACAGGGTCAGGGAAACACCATATATTTT.